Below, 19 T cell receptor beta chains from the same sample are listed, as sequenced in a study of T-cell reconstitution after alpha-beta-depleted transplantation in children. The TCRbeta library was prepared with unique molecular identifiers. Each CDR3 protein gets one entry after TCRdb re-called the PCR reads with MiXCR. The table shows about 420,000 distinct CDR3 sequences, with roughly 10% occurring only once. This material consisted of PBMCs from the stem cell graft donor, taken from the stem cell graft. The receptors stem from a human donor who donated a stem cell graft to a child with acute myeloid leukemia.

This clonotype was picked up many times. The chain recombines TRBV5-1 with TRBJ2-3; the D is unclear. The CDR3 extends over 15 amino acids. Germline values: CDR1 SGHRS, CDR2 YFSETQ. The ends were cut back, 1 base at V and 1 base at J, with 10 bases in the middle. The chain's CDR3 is CASSLTRKGTDTQYF. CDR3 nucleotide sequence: TGCGCCAGCAGCTTGACTCGCAAGGGCACAGATACGCAGTATTTT.

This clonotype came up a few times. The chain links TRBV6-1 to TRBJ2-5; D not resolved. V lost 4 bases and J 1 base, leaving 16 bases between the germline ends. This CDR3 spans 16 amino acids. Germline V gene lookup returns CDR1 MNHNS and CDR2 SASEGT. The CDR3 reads CASSVGASTSQETQYF. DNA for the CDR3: TGTGCCAGCAGTGTCGGAGCGTCGACCTCCCAAGAGACCCAGTACTTC.

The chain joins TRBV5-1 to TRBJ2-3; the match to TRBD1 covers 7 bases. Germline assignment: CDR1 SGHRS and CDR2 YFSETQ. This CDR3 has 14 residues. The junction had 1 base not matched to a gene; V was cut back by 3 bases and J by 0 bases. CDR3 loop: CASSWDRSTDTQYF. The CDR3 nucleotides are TGCGCCAGCAGCTGGGACAGAAGCACAGATACGCAGTATTTT.

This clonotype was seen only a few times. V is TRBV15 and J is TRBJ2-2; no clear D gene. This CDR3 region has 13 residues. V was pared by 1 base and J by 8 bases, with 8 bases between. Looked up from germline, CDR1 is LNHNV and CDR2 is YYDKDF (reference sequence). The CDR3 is CATSRGRRGELFF. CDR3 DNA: TGTGCCACCAGCAGAGGTCGTCGAGGGGAGCTGTTTTTT.

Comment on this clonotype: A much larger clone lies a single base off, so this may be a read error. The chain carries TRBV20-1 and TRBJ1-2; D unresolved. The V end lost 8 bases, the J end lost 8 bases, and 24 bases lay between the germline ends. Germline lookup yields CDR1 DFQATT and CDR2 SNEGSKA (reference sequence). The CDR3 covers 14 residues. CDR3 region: CSTTPGGSFGGYTF. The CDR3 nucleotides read TGCAGTACTACTCCGGGAGGTTCCTTCGGGGGCTACACCTTC.

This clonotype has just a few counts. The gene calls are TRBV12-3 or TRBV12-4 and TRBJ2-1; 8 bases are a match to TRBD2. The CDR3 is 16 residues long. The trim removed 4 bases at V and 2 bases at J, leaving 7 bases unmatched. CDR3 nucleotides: TGTGCCAGCAGTTCCCCCCGGGAGGGGACCTACAATGAGCAGTTCTTC. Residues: CASSSPREGTYNEQFF.

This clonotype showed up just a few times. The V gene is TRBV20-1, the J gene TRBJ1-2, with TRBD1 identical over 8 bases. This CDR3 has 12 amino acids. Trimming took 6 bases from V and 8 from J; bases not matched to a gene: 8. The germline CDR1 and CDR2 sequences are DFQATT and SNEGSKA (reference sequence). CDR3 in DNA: TGCAGTGCCCCGGACAGGGCAGGGGGCTACACCTTC. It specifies CSAPDRAGGYTF.

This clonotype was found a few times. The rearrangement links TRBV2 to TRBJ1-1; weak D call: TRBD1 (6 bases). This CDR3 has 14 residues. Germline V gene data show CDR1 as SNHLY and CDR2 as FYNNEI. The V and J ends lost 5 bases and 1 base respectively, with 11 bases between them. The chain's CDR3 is CASSPGTPNTEAFF. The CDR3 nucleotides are TGTGCCAGCAGTCCCGGGACACCGAACACTGAAGCTTTCTTT.

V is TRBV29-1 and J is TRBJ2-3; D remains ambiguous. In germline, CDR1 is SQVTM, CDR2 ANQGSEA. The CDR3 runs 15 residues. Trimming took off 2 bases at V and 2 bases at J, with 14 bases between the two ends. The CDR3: CSVEHNSELTDTQYF. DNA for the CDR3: TGCAGCGTTGAACACAACAGCGAACTCACAGATACGCAGTATTTT.

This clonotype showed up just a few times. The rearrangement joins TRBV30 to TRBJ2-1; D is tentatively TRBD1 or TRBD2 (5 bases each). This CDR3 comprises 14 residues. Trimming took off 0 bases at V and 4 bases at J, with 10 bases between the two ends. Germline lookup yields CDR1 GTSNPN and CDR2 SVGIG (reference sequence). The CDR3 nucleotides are TGTGCCTGGAGTGTAGTTGGGACGTACAATGAGCAGTTCTTC. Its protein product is CAWSVVGTYNEQFF.

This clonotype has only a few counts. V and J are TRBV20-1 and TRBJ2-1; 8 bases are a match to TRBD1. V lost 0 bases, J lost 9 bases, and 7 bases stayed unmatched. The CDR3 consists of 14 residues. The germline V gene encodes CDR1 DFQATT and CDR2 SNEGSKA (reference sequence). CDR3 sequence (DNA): TGCAGTGCTAGAGATCTGAGGACAGGGTCTGAGCAGTTCTTC. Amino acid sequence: CSARDLRTGSEQFF.

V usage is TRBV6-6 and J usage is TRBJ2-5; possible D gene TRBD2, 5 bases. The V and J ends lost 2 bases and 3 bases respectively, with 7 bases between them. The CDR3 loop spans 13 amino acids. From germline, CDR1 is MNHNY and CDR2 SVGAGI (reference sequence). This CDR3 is CASSYIGEETQYF. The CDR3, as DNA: TGTGCCAGCAGTTACATCGGGGAAGAGACCCAGTACTTC.

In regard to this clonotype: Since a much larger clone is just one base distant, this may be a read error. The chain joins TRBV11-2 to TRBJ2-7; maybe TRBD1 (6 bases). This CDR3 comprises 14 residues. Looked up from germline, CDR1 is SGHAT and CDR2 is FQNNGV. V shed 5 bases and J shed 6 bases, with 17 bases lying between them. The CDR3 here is CASSPGTRVAEQYF. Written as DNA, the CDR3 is TGTGCCAGCAGCCCCGGGACAAGGGTCGCCGAGCAGTACTTC.

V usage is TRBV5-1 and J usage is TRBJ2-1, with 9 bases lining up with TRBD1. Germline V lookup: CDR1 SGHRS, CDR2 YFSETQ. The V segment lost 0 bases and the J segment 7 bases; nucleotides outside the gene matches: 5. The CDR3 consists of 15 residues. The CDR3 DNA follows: TGCGCCAGCAGCTTGGGACGGGACAGGGCTAATGAGCAGTTCTTC. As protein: CASSLGRDRANEQFF.

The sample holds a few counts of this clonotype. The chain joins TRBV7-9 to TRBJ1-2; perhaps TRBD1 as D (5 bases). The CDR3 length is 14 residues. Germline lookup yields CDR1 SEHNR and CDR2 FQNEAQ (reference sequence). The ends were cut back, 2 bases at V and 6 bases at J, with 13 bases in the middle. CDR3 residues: CASSLSLSGNGYTF. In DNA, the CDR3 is TGTGCCAGCAGCTTAAGTTTGTCAGGGAATGGCTACACCTTC.

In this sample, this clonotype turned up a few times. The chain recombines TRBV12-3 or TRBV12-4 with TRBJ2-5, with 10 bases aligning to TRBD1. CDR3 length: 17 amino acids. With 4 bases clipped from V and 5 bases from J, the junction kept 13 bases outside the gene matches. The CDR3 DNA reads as TGTGCCAGCAGTTCGAGCTACCAGACAGGGGGCTCGGAGACCCAGTACTTC. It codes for CASSSSYQTGGSETQYF.

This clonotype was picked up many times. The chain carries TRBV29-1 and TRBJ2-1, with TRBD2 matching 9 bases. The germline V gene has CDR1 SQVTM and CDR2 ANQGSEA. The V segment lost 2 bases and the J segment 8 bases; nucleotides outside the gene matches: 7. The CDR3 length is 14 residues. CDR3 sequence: CSVEKAGGPDEQFF. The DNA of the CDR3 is TGCAGCGTTGAAAAGGCGGGAGGGCCGGATGAGCAGTTCTTC.

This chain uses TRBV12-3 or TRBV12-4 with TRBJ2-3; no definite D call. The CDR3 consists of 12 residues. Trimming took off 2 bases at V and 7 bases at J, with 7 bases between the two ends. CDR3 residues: CASSLTLNTQYF. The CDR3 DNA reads TGTGCCAGCAGTTTAACTCTAAATACGCAGTATTTT.

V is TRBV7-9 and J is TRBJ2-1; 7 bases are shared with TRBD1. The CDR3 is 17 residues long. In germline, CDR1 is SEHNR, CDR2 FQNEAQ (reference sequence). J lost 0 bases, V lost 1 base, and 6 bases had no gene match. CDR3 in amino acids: CASSLVGQRSSYNEQFF. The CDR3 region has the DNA TGTGCCAGCAGCTTAGTGGGACAGCGGAGCTCCTACAATGAGCAGTTCTTC.